Shown below are 22 T cell receptor beta chains from a single sample sequenced in a study of shared clonotypes between healthy human individuals. In the naive CD8 group, cells lacked CD45RO and were positively selected for CCR7, so terminally differentiated effector memory CD45RA+ cells were left out. Clones were read by immunoSEQ multiplex PCR, and TCRdb kept only the in-frame ones, dropping some. The table lists 550,000 to 600,000 clones, about 98% of them singletons. The source material was naive CD8+ T cells sorted from blood. Every receptor here comes from a man aged 30 to 39 in good health.

The chain recombines TRBV7-9 with TRBJ2-1; 12 bases map to TRBD1. The length of the CDR3 is 16 residues. J was trimmed by 6 bases and V by 5 bases; bases with no gene match: 8. Looked up from germline, CDR1 is SEHNR and CDR2 is FQNEAQ (reference sequence). The CDR3 nucleotides are TGTGCCAGCAGCCCGATCCCGGGACAGGGGGCCAATGAGCAGTTCTTC. It translates to CASSPIPGQGANEQFF.

This clone has just one count. The chain uses TRBV29-1 and TRBJ2-1; TRBD2 matches at 8 bases. V lost 4 bases to trimming and J lost 3 bases; unmatched junction nucleotides: 2. The CDR3 length is 13 residues. Germline V gene sequence: CDR1 SQVTM, CDR2 ANQGSEA. The CDR3 DNA sequence: TGCAGCGTTGGAGCGGGGGACTACAATGAGCAGTTCTTC. Translation gives CSVGAGDYNEQFF.

The V and J genes are TRBV13 and TRBJ2-7; 12 positions match TRBD1. The CDR3 has 15 residues. V gave up 5 bases and J gave up 4 bases; unmatched junction bases: 6. CDR1 and CDR2 (germline): PRHDT, FYEKMQ (reference sequence). The CDR3 DNA reads as TGTGCCAGCAGCCCCCAGGGACAGGGGGCTTACGAGCAGTACTTC. Its translation is CASSPQGQGAYEQYF.

This chain links TRBV4-1 with TRBJ1-1, with D unclear. This CDR3 is 17 amino acids long. The germline V and J ends were trimmed by 1 base and 4 bases, with 19 bases remaining between them. CDR1 and CDR2 from the germline V gene are MGHRA and YSYEKL. The chain's CDR3 is CASSQVPGVGLGTEAFF. Here the CDR3 DNA reads TGCGCCAGCAGCCAAGTACCCGGCGTCGGGCTTGGCACTGAAGCTTTCTTT.

The rearrangement links TRBV4-1 to TRBJ2-6, with TRBD1 matching 7 bases. V gave up 1 base and J gave up 0 bases; unmatched junction bases: 3. CDR1 MGHRA and CDR2 YSYEKL come from the germline V gene. The CDR3 spans 17 residues. This chain's CDR3 is CASSQGGQFSGANVLTF. In DNA form, the CDR3 reads TGCGCCAGCAGCCAAGGGGGACAGTTCTCTGGGGCCAACGTCCTGACTTTC.

The V and J genes are TRBV7-8 and TRBJ2-7; 7 bases map to TRBD1. CDR1 and CDR2 (germline): SGHVS, FQNEAQ. The CDR3 has 16 residues. The V and J ends lost 5 bases and 2 bases, in that order; junction bases with no gene match: 12. The CDR3 protein is CASSPRDFQGAYEQYF. DNA for the CDR3: TGTGCCAGCAGCCCCAGAGATTTTCAGGGGGCCTACGAGCAGTACTTC.

The chain couples TRBV7-8 to TRBJ2-4, with D perhaps TRBD1 (5 bases). V was clipped by 0 bases and J by 7 bases, with 10 bases between them. The V gene's germline CDR1 is SGHVS and CDR2 FQNEAQ. The CDR3 is 14 amino acids. The CDR3 spells CASSLAVGQNIQYF. The CDR3 DNA reads TGTGCCAGCAGCTTAGCTGTGGGGCAGAACATTCAGTACTTC.

V gene TRBV7-2 combines with J gene TRBJ2-5; 8 bases fit TRBD1. The CDR3 covers 15 residues. V gave up 2 bases and J gave up 4 bases; unmatched junction bases: 6. The germline V gene has CDR1 SGHTA and CDR2 FQGNSA. The CDR3 region has the DNA TGTGCCAGCAGCTTAAACAGGGGGATCTCAGAGACCCAGTACTTC. Protein product: CASSLNRGISETQYF.

This chain links TRBV9 with TRBJ2-5; TRBD2 agrees at 9 bases. The CDR3 runs to 16 residues. Germline CDR1 and CDR2: SGDLS and YYNGEE. Losses at the gene ends were 3 bases for V and 5 bases for J; bases not matched to a gene: 11. CDR3 loop: CASSGIYSGRRETQYF. Written as DNA, the CDR3 is TGTGCCAGCAGCGGAATATATAGCGGGAGACGTGAGACCCAGTACTTC.

J is TRBJ2-7 and V is TRBV5-1; 9 bases map to TRBD1. The CDR3 is 16 amino acids. The ends lost 3 bases at V and 6 bases at J; junction bases unmatched: 13. In germline, CDR1 is SGHRS, CDR2 YFSETQ. CDR3 loop: CASSYGFGQGRSEQYF. The CDR3 DNA is TGCGCCAGCAGCTACGGCTTCGGACAGGGGAGAAGCGAGCAGTACTTC.

The chain is built from TRBV7-6 and TRBJ2-7; no clear D. The length of the CDR3 is 15 residues. V lost 1 base and J 3 bases, leaving 13 bases between the germline ends. CDR1 and CDR2 from the germline V gene are SGHVS and FNYEAQ. CDR3 residues: CASSLEGQGGYEQYF. The DNA for the CDR3 is TGTGCCAGCAGCTTAGAGGGTCAAGGCGGCTACGAGCAGTACTTC.

The rearrangement joins TRBV10-3 to TRBJ2-7; no firm D call. The CDR3 sequence is 13 residues long. V was shortened by 2 bases and J by 2 bases, with 7 bases between the two germline ends. Germline CDR1 reads ENHRY; CDR2 reads SYGVKD. CDR3 sequence (DNA): TGTGCCATCAGTGAGGGGCAGGCCTACGAGCAGTACTTC. This gives the protein CAISEGQAYEQYF.

This chain uses TRBV7-9 with TRBJ2-1, with 9 bases lining up with TRBD2. CDR3 size: 14 residues. Germline V gives CDR1 SEHNR, CDR2 FQNEAQ (reference sequence). With 5 bases clipped from V and 9 bases from J, the junction kept 8 bases outside the gene matches. The CDR3 spells CASSQGLANPEQFF. The DNA for the CDR3 is TGTGCCAGCAGCCAAGGACTAGCGAACCCTGAGCAGTTCTTC.

This clone has a single count. This rearrangement joins TRBV4-1 to TRBJ2-3; TRBD2 matches at 10 bases. V was clipped by 6 bases and J by 1 base; unmatched bases: 1. The CDR3 extends over 14 amino acids. CDR1 MGHRA and CDR2 YSYEKL come from the germline V gene. The CDR3 DNA is TGCGCCAGCAGTCTAGCGGGGGGCACAGATACGCAGTATTTT. Translating gives CASSLAGGTDTQYF.

The chain couples TRBV9 to TRBJ2-1; D not resolved. Trimming removed 4 bases at V and 5 bases at J, with 7 bases between. This CDR3 has 12 amino acids. Germline CDR1 is SGDLS and CDR2 is YYNGEE. The CDR3 loop reads CASSPSNNEQFF. The CDR3 nucleotides are TGTGCCAGCAGCCCTTCCAACAATGAGCAGTTCTTC.

V gene TRBV19 combines with J gene TRBJ2-3; no clear D. CDR3 length: 17 amino acids. Germline CDR1 LNHDA, CDR2 SQIVND (reference sequence). With 0 bases removed from V and 3 bases from J, the gap between germline ends came to 16 bases. CDR3 DNA sequence: TGTGCCAGTAGTATAGATTTGGGCGGACGCACGACAGATACGCAGTATTTT. Translating it yields CASSIDLGGRTTDTQYF.

The V call is TRBV14, the J call TRBJ2-5, with unresolved D. V shed 0 bases and J shed 5 bases, with 7 bases lying between them. The CDR3 is 13 amino acids. The V gene's germline CDR1 is SGHDN and CDR2 FVKESK. CDR3: CASSQEVGETQYF. The CDR3 DNA reads as TGTGCCAGCAGCCAAGAGGTGGGGGAGACCCAGTACTTC.

The chain is built from TRBV7-9 and TRBJ2-3; D not resolved. CDR1 SEHNR and CDR2 FQNEAQ come from the germline V gene (reference sequence). This CDR3 is built from 13 residues. The V end was cut by 6 bases, the J end by 0 bases, with 7 bases between. Here the CDR3 DNA reads TGTGCCAGCAGGGCTCCTAGCACAGATACGCAGTATTTT. It yields the protein CASRAPSTDTQYF.

Points on this clone: Other DNA sequences from this sample encode an identical CDR3 as well. V and J are TRBV7-9 and TRBJ2-7; 9 bases are a match to TRBD2. Germline V gene lookup returns CDR1 SEHNR and CDR2 FQNEAQ (reference sequence). Unmatched junction bases numbered 0, after V lost 0 bases and J lost 3 bases. The CDR3 spans 14 residues. CDR3: CASSLASGSYEQYF. As DNA, the CDR3 is TGTGCCAGCAGCTTAGCTAGCGGGAGCTACGAGCAGTACTTC.

A word on this clone: Germline is not matched at one junction end, which may reflect a read error. The chain combines TRBV7-7 with TRBJ2-1; 12 bases agree with TRBD2. The germline V gene encodes CDR1 SSHAT and CDR2 FNYEAQ (reference sequence). The CDR3 contains 16 residues. CDR3 sequence reads: CASSRLAGEFDNEQFF. The CDR3 bases are TGTGCTAGCAGCCGACTAGCGGGAGAATTCGACAATGAGCAGTTCTTC.

The chain is built from TRBV5-6 and TRBJ2-2; no firm D call. V lost 1 base and J lost 8, with 6 bases in between. In germline, CDR1 is SGHDT, CDR2 YYEEEE. The CDR3 is made up of 12 amino acids. The CDR3 loop reads CASSLPAGELFF. As DNA, the CDR3 is TGTGCCAGCAGCTTGCCGGCTGGGGAGCTGTTTTTT. Drawing the rest from reference TRBV5-6 and TRBJ2-2, the complete variable domain is DAGVTQSPTHLIKTRGQQVTLRCSPKSGHDTVSWYQQALGQGPQFIFQYYEEEERQRGNFPDRFSGHQFPNYSSELNVNALLLGDSALYLCASSLPAGELFFGEGSRLTVL.

The genes are TRBV11-2 and TRBJ2-1; D is perhaps TRBD2 (5 bases). CDR1 is SGHAT, CDR2 FQNNGV, per germline. This CDR3 contains 14 residues. V was shortened by 0 bases and J by 2 bases, with 5 bases between the two germline ends. This CDR3 reads CASSLDGAYNEQFF. DNA for the CDR3: TGTGCCAGCAGCTTAGACGGGGCCTACAATGAGCAGTTCTTC.